There are many counts of the clone carrying this T cell receptor beta chain. Its antigen is unidentified. The TCR beta library used iRepertoire HTBI primers with Arm-PCR amplification of CDR3. Each CDR3 protein is one row after TCRdb ran MiXCR on the multiplex PCR reads. This sample has about 620,000 distinct CDR3 sequences; around 17% occur once, and the top ten carry 15% to 20%. Time point of the sample: newly diagnosed GD, antithyroid drugs for less than 3 months. RNA isolated from PBMCs was used to make the TCR library. This entry comes from a study of regulatory T cells in long-lasting Graves disease. Study conclusions and caveats: TRBV28, TRBJ1-2 and TRBJ2-5 were favored in persistent disease.

Trimming shortened V by 6 bases and J by 7 bases, and 9 bases separated the two germline ends. Germline loops: CDR1 SGHAT, CDR2 FQDESV (reference sequence). CDR3 length: 11 residues. This sample was also put to use in a study of T cells in Graves' hyperthyroidism and ophthalmopathy. That work contributes: Hyperthyroidism patients were newly diagnosed, had disease duration under 2 months, and were aged 18 to 65 years. Pregnant or lactating patients were excluded, as were those with uncontrolled infection or other autoimmune disease.

This clonotype originated in a woman younger than 45 with Graves disease. The gene calls are TRBV11-1 and TRBJ1-1, with D maybe TRBD1 (5 bases). Sequencing used peripheral blood mononuclear cells (PBMCs), obtained at new diagnosis, from a patient treated with antithyroid drugs. The DNA for the CDR3 is TGTGCCAGCAGTGACGGGGGTGAAGCTTTCTTT. It is translated as CASSDGGEAFF.